What follows are 30 T cell receptor beta chains derived from one specimen sequenced in a study of T cells of healthy individuals. Using its own MiXCR run on the 5' RACE reads, TCRdb lists one record per CDR3 protein. The repertoire holds about 100,000 distinct CDR3 sequences, with roughly a sixth as singletons. These receptors came from a human donor in good health.

This clonotype was found many times. This chain connects TRBV29-1 to TRBJ1-1, with D perhaps matching TRBD1 (6 bases). The CDR3 has 13 amino acids. V gave up 6 bases and J gave up 6 bases, with 17 bases separating them. Germline V gene lookup returns CDR1 SQVTM and CDR2 ANQGSEA. Here the CDR3 reads CSVLGLGGAEAFF. The CDR3, as DNA: TGCAGCGTCCTAGGGCTAGGGGGTGCTGAAGCTTTCTTT.

The V call is TRBV5-1, the J call TRBJ2-5; D may correspond to TRBD1 or TRBD2 (6 bases each). The CDR3 length is 15 residues. Trimming left V 4 bases short and J 5 bases short, with 18 bases between. Per the germline V gene, CDR1 is SGHRS and CDR2 is YFSETQ. The CDR3 DNA follows: TGCGCCAGCAGCCCGGAGGGGGGCGTAGGGGAGACCCAGTACTTC. Protein product: CASSPEGGVGETQYF.

This chain joins TRBV7-7 and TRBJ2-7; no firm D call. This CDR3 has 15 residues. Germline CDR1 SSHAT, CDR2 FNYEAQ (reference sequence). Trimming removed 5 bases at V and 0 bases at J, with 14 bases between. The CDR3 bases are TGTGCCAGCAGCCCTACGCCCACGAGCTCCTACGAGCAGTACTTC. It encodes CASSPTPTSSYEQYF.

This clonotype was counted between two and nine times. The J gene is TRBJ2-1, the V gene TRBV7-9; unclear D gene. Germline-derived CDR1 and CDR2 are SEHNR and FQNEAQ (reference sequence). This CDR3 spans 13 amino acids. With 0 bases removed from V and 7 bases from J, the gap between germline ends came to 7 bases. DNA for the CDR3: TGTGCCAGCAGCTTAGCGTCGGGTAATGAGCAGTTCTTC. It yields the protein CASSLASGNEQFF.

This clonotype occurred once. The chain has TRBV30 and TRBJ2-2; D is perhaps TRBD2 (6 bases). CDR3 size: 15 residues. Germline V lookup: CDR1 GTSNPN, CDR2 SVGIG (reference sequence). The V end lost 4 bases, the J end lost 3 bases, and 15 bases lay between the germline ends. CDR3 bases: TGTGCCTGGAAGGAGGGCGCCCCTCACACCGGGGAGCTGTTTTTT. Amino acid sequence: CAWKEGAPHTGELFF.

The chain joins TRBV20-1 to TRBJ2-6; TRBD1 matches 11 bases. This CDR3 region has 17 residues. Germline V gives CDR1 DFQATT, CDR2 SNEGSKA (reference sequence). V shed 6 bases, J shed 1 base, and the junction held 8 bases outside the gene matches. CDR3 in DNA: TGCAGTGCCATACGGACAGGGGGCATTTCTGGGGCCAACGTCCTGACTTTC. Residues: CSAIRTGGISGANVLTF.

In its sample, this clonotype was seen many times. The CDR3 sequence: CASSQVNEKLFF. The CDR3 DNA follows: TGCGCCAGCAGCCAAGTTAATGAAAAACTGTTTTTT. V is TRBV4-3 and J is TRBJ1-4; D is undetermined. Per germline, CDR1 LGHNA and CDR2 YSLEER. Trimming stripped 1 base from V and 4 bases from J, with 1 base between. CDR3 size: 12 residues.

This clonotype was counted between two and nine times. This CDR3 reads CASSSTQRTENIQYF. The CDR3 coding sequence is TGTGCCAGCAGCTCCACTCAACGGACAGAGAACATTCAGTACTTC. The rearrangement links TRBV7-2 to TRBJ2-4, with a weak D call TRBD1 (6 bases). This CDR3 spans 15 amino acids. The germline gives CDR1 SGHTA, CDR2 FQGNSA. V dropped 4 bases and J dropped 7 bases, with 17 bases sitting between them.

The CDR3 DNA follows: TGTGCCAGCGGGGGGGTGGACACTGAAGCTTTCTTT. It yields the protein CASGGVDTEAFF. The rearrangement links TRBV28 to TRBJ1-1; tentative D call: TRBD1 (5 bases). The V end lost 8 bases, the J end lost 3 bases, and 10 bases lay between the germline ends. The CDR3 spans 12 residues. The germline gives CDR1 MDHEN, CDR2 SYDVKM.

The chain joins TRBV6-4 to TRBJ2-3; a weak D match, TRBD1 (5 bases). Deletions cut 6 bases from V and 1 base from J, with 8 bases between. The germline V gene encodes CDR1 MRHNA and CDR2 SNTAGT. This CDR3 is built from 13 residues. The CDR3: CASRDIGTDTQYF. CDR3 bases: TGTGCCAGCAGGGACATCGGCACAGATACGCAGTATTTT.

This clonotype was picked up many times. The V call is TRBV5-1, the J call TRBJ2-2; tentative D call: TRBD2 (5 bases). The germline gives CDR1 SGHRS, CDR2 YFSETQ. With 0 bases removed from V and 5 bases from J, the gap between germline ends came to 8 bases. The CDR3 totals 14 residues. The CDR3 reads CASSLEGATGELFF. The CDR3 nucleotides are TGCGCCAGCAGCTTGGAGGGAGCAACCGGGGAGCTGTTTTTT.

For this clonotype: The junction departs from the called germline gene at one end, perhaps through a read error. The chain employs TRBV5-5 and TRBJ2-5; D call uncertain. The CDR3 spans 14 residues. The germline gives CDR1 SGHKS, CDR2 YYEKEE (reference sequence). The CDR3 DNA reads as TGTGCCAGCAGCTTGGTGGGCAGTCAAGGGACCCAGTACTTC. Translated, it gives CASSLVGSQGTQYF.

This chain uses TRBV27 with TRBJ2-7, with TRBD1 matching 11 bases. The germline CDR1 and CDR2 sequences are MNHEY and SMNVEV (reference sequence). The CDR3 contains 15 residues. V lost 2 bases, J lost 3 bases, and 3 bases stayed unmatched. The CDR3, as DNA: TGTGCCAGCAGTTTAGGGACAGGGGGTCTCTACGAGCAGTACTTC. Its translation: CASSLGTGGLYEQYF.

This chain uses TRBV30 with TRBJ2-4, with 7 bases identical to TRBD2. Trimming took 5 bases from V and 1 from J; bases not matched to a gene: 5. CDR1 and CDR2 (germline): GTSNPN, SVGIG (reference sequence). The CDR3 consists of 14 residues. As DNA, the CDR3 is TGTGCCTGGGGCGGGGGTTTCGCCAAAAACATTCAGTACTTC. Protein: CAWGGGFAKNIQYF.

Many counts were recorded for this clonotype. The chain carries TRBV28 and TRBJ2-1; D possibly corresponds to TRBD2 (5 bases). CDR1 is MDHEN and CDR2 is SYDVKM in the germline V gene. V was pared by 6 bases and J by 8 bases, with 11 bases between. The CDR3 sequence is 12 residues long. The CDR3 coding sequence is TGTGCCAGCAGCAAGGAGGCGTATGAGCAGTTCTTC. The encoded protein is CASSKEAYEQFF.

The V gene is TRBV4-1, the J gene TRBJ2-1, with 8 bases fitting TRBD1. CDR3 length: 16 amino acids. CDR1 and CDR2 from the germline V gene are MGHRA and YSYEKL. The junction had 9 bases not matched to a gene; V was cut back by 1 base and J by 7 bases. The CDR3 coding sequence is TGCGCCAGCAGCCAAGTCGGCAGGGGGCCGCTAAATGAGCAGTTCTTC. Translation: CASSQVGRGPLNEQFF.

This clonotype was observed a few times. The chain recombines TRBV20-1 with TRBJ2-3, with D possibly called TRBD1 or TRBD2 (6 bases each). With 6 bases removed from V and 0 bases from J, the gap between germline ends came to 10 bases. The germline CDR1 and CDR2 sequences are DFQATT and SNEGSKA (reference sequence). This CDR3 spans 13 amino acids. The CDR3 nucleotides read TGCAGTGCGGGGGGCCATAGCACAGATACGCAGTATTTT. Residues: CSAGGHSTDTQYF.

This chain uses TRBV6-2 or TRBV6-3 with TRBJ2-1; D might be TRBD2 (8 bases). The CDR3 is 19 residues long. Trimming left V 6 bases short and J 0 bases short, with 24 bases between. The germline gives CDR1 MNHEY, CDR2 SVGEGT. The DNA of the CDR3 is TGTGCCAGCAGGACGACAGGGTTTGGCGGGGGGAACTCCTACAATGAGCAGTTCTTC. Amino acid sequence: CASRTTGFGGGNSYNEQFF.

J is TRBJ2-7 and V is TRBV20-1, with 11 bases matching TRBD2. The V and J ends lost 6 bases and 4 bases, in that order; junction bases with no gene match: 14. Germline lookup yields CDR1 DFQATT and CDR2 SNEGSKA (reference sequence). The CDR3 runs 16 residues. The CDR3 nucleotides read TGCAGTGCCCAAAGGTCTAGCGGGGGGAGGGTATACGAGCAGTACTTC. Translated, it gives CSAQRSSGGRVYEQYF.

To note about this clonotype: A read error may be the cause here, since a much bigger clone is one base away. CDR3 DNA: TGTGCCGGCAGTCCGGGACTGTTTAGGAATGAGCAGTTCTTC. As protein: CAGSPGLFRNEQFF. The V and J genes are TRBV28 and TRBJ2-1; D is possibly TRBD2 (6 bases). Germline V lookup: CDR1 MDHEN, CDR2 SYDVKM. This CDR3 region has 14 residues.

At least ten counts were recorded for this clonotype. V is TRBV7-2 and J is TRBJ2-1; perhaps TRBD2 as D (6 bases). Between the trimmed V and J ends, which lost 5 bases and 0 bases, there was a span of 8 bases. The germline CDR1 and CDR2 sequences are SGHTA and FQGNSA. This CDR3 has 14 amino acids. CDR3 region: CASSRDSSYNEQFF. CDR3 DNA: TGTGCCAGCAGCAGGGACTCCTCCTACAATGAGCAGTTCTTC.

This clonotype was seen more than once but under ten times. The chain couples TRBV20-1 to TRBJ2-1; 7 bases match TRBD2. Germline V gene sequence: CDR1 DFQATT, CDR2 SNEGSKA (reference sequence). The junction had 2 bases not matched to a gene; V was cut back by 0 bases and J by 9 bases. This CDR3 spans 12 amino acids. CDR3 DNA: TGCAGTGCTAGAGATGGGGGGGGTGAGCAGTTCTTC. Residues: CSARDGGGEQFF.

The chain joins TRBV7-2 to TRBJ1-6; unclear D gene. The V gene's germline CDR1 is SGHTA and CDR2 FQGNSA. The CDR3 has 16 amino acids. V lost 2 bases and J lost 2, with 10 bases in between. The CDR3 coding sequence is TGTGCCAGCAGCTTATCAGTGATCACCTATAATTCACCCCTCCACTTT. Its translation: CASSLSVITYNSPLHF. Looking up the rest from reference TRBV7-2 and TRBJ1-6 gives the full variable domain: GAGVSQSPSNKVTEKGKDVELRCDPISGHTALYWYRQSLGQGLEFLIYFQGNSAPDKSGLPSDRFSAERTGGSVSTLTIQRTQQEDSAVYLCASSLSVITYNSPLHFGNGTRLTVT.

The chain recombines TRBV7-2 with TRBJ2-7, with TRBD1 matching 8 bases. Germline values: CDR1 SGHTA, CDR2 FQGNSA. The junction had 8 bases not matched to a gene; V was cut back by 4 bases and J by 3 bases. The CDR3 covers 15 residues. CDR3 nucleotides: TGTGCCAGCAGCTCCGTACAGGGGGAAAGCTACGAGCAGTACTTC. Amino acid sequence: CASSSVQGESYEQYF. Variable domain in full (rest from reference TRBV7-2 and TRBJ2-7): GAGVSQSPSNKVTEKGKDVELRCDPISGHTALYWYRQSLGQGLEFLIYFQGNSAPDKSGLPSDRFSAERTGGSVSTLTIQRTQQEDSAVYLCASSSVQGESYEQYFGPGTRLTVT.

The chain is built from TRBV6-2 or TRBV6-3 and TRBJ2-2; 13 bases fit TRBD2. The CDR3 spans 15 residues. Germline trimming cut 6 bases from V and 6 bases from J; bases unmatched to any gene: 4. Germline lookup yields CDR1 MNHEY and CDR2 SVGEGT. The CDR3 DNA reads TGTGCCAGCAGGATCACTAGCGGGGGGGCCGGGGAGCTGTTTTTT. Its protein product is CASRITSGGAGELFF.

This clonotype was seen more than once but under ten times. The rearrangement uses TRBV6-5 and TRBJ2-1; 7 positions match TRBD2. The CDR3 loop spans 14 amino acids. Losses at the gene ends were 0 bases for V and 9 bases for J; bases not matched to a gene: 5. The germline V gene has CDR1 MNHEY and CDR2 SVGAGI. CDR3 in DNA: TGTGCCAGCAGTTACTCGATAGGGACTACTGAGCAGTTCTTC. Translated: CASSYSIGTTEQFF.

This sequence joins TRBV12-3 or TRBV12-4 and TRBJ2-1; D is unclear. The CDR3 is made up of 12 amino acids. Trimming shortened V by 6 bases and J by 6 bases, and 9 bases separated the two germline ends. CDR3 bases: TGTGCCAGCAGCCGACTGGGCAATGAGCAGTTCTTC. Residues: CASSRLGNEQFF.

This clonotype was counted at least ten times. The chain recombines TRBV20-1 with TRBJ1-3, with D unresolved. The CDR3 runs to 20 residues. Looked up from germline, CDR1 is DFQATT and CDR2 is SNEGSKA (reference sequence). V was pared by 5 bases and J by 0 bases, with 29 bases between. CDR3 nucleotides: TGCAGTGCTGCCCCCAGACTAGCCCATCAAAGGACGGACTCTGGAAACACCATATATTTT. It translates to CSAAPRLAHQRTDSGNTIYF.

This rearrangement joins TRBV6-5 to TRBJ1-6; D is uncertain. The V gene's germline CDR1 is MNHEY and CDR2 SVGAGI. The CDR3 spans 14 residues. V lost 2 bases, J lost 7 bases, and 9 bases lay in between. The CDR3 region is CASSYDGRNSPLHF. The CDR3 DNA reads as TGTGCCAGCAGTTACGATGGCAGGAATTCACCCCTCCACTTT.

CDR3 amino acids: CASSPRTGGTGELFF. In DNA form, the CDR3 reads TGTGCCAGCAGTCCCCGGACAGGGGGGACCGGGGAGCTGTTTTTT. The rearrangement links TRBV6-5 to TRBJ2-2; 10 positions match TRBD1. This CDR3 region has 15 residues. After removal of 5 bases from V and 5 bases from J, the junction contained 5 bases not matched to a gene. Germline CDR1 reads MNHEY; CDR2 reads SVGAGI.